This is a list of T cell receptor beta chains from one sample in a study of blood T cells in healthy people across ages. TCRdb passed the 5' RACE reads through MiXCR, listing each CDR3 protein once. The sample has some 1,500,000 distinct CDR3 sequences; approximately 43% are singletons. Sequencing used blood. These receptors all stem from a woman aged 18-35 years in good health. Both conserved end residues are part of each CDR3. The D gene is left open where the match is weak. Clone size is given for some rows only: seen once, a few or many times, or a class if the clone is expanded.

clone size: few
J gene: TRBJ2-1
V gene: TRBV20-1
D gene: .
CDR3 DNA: TGCAGTGCTAGAGATCTAGGGCGCGGTGAGCAGTTCTTC
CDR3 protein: CSARDLGRGEQFF

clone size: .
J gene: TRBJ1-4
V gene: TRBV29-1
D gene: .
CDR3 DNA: TGCAGCGTTGAAGGATCAGGGAATGGAAAACTGTTTTTT
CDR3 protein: CSVEGSGNGKLFF

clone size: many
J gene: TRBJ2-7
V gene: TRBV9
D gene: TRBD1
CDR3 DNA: TGTGCCAGCAGCGCAGACAGTACAGGGGTTTACGAGCAGTACTTC
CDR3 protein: CASSADSTGVYEQYF

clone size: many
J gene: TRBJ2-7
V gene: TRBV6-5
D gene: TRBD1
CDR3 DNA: TGTGCCAGCAGGAAACAGGGGCCCTACGAGCAGTACTTC
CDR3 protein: CASRKQGPYEQYF

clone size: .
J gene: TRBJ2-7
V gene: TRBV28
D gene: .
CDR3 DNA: TGTGCCAGCAGTTTACGGTCCGGACAATACGAGCAGTACTTC
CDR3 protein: CASSLRSGQYEQYF

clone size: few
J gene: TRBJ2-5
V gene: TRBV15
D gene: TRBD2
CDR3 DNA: TGTGCCACCAGCAGGAGACTAGCGGGAGCCAACCCTCAAGAGACCCAGTACTTC
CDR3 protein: CATSRRLAGANPQETQYF

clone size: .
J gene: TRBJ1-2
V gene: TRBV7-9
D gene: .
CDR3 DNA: TGTGCCAGCAGCCGGGACAACTCCTTTGCCTACTATGGCTACACCTTC
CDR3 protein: CASSRDNSFAYYGYTF

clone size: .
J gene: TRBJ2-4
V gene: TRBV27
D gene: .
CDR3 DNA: TGTGCCAGCAGCCCTAGGGGGGTAAGGGCCAAAAACATTCAGTACTTC
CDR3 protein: CASSPRGVRAKNIQYF

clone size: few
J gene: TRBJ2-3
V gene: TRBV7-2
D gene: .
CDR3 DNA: TGTGCCAGCAGGTCTAGACTCAGCACAGATACGCAGTATTTT
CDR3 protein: CASRSRLSTDTQYF

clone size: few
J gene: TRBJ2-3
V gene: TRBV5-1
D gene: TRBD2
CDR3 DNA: TGCGCCAGCAGCTTGTGGGGGGGGTCCACAGATACGCAGTATTTT
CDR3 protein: CASSLWGGSTDTQYF

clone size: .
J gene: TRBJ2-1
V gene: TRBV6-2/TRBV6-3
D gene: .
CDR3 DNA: TGTGCCAGCAGTTACTCGGGCCGGGACCACCGAGGGTATGAGCAGTTCTTC
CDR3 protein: CASSYSGRDHRGYEQFF

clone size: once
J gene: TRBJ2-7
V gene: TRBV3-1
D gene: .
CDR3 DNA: TGTGCCAGCAGCCAAGATATCCATCCCTACGAGCAGTACTTC
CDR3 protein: CASSQDIHPYEQYF

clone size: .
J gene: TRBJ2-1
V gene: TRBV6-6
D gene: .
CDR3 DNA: TGTGCCAGCCATGCGCACAATGAGCAGTTCTTC
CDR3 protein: CASHAHNEQFF

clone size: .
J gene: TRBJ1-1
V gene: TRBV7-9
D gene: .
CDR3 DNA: TGTGCCAGCAGCTTAAGGGGCATACCGAACACTGAAGCTTTCTTT
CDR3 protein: CASSLRGIPNTEAFF

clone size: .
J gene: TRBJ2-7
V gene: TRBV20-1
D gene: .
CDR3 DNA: TGCAGTGCTAGACGGGTCCAGCGGAGCTCCTACGAGCAGTACTTC
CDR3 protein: CSARRVQRSSYEQYF

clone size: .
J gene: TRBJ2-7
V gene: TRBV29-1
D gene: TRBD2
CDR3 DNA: TGCAGCGTTGAAGATCTAGTAGCGGGACACTACGATGAGCAGTACTTC
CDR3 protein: CSVEDLVAGHYDEQYF

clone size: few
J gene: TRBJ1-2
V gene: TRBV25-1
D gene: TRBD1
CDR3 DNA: TGTGCCAGCAGTGCCAGGGGGCATACTTTTGGCTACACCTTC
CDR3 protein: CASSARGHTFGYTF

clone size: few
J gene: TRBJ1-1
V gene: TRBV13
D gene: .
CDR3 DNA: TGTGCCAGCAGCTTTGGACAGCATGAAGCTTTCTTT
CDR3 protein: CASSFGQHEAFF

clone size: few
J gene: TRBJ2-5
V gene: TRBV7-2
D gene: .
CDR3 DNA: TGTGCCAGCAGCTTAGGGTTCCAGGGAAGGGTACAAGAGACCCAGTACTTC
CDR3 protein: CASSLGFQGRVQETQYF

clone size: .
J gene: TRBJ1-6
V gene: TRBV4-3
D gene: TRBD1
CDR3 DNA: TGCGCCAGCAGCCCCCGAGACAGGGGATCTTCACCCCTCCACTTT
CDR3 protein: CASSPRDRGSSPLHF

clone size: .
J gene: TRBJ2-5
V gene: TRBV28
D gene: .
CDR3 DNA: TGTGCCAGCACCAACCCCCAGGGTGGGCAGTACTTC
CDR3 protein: CASTNPQGGQYF

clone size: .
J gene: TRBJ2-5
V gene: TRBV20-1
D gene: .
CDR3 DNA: TGCAGTGCGCCCGACTCCAGCTTGGATGAGCAGTACTTC
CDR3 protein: CSAPDSSLDEQYF

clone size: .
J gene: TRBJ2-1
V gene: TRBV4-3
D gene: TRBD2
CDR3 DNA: TGCGCCAGCAGCGGGCGGGGGTATTCCTACAATGAGCAGTTCTTC
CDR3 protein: CASSGRGYSYNEQFF

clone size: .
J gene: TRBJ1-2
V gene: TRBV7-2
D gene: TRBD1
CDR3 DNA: TGTGCCAGCAGCCTCGACAGGGGGCAAGTTGGCTACACCTTC
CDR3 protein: CASSLDRGQVGYTF

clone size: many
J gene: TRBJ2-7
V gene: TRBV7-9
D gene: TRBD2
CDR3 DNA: TGTGCCACGGGGACTAGCGGGAGGTACGAGCAGTACTTC
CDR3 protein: CATGTSGRYEQYF

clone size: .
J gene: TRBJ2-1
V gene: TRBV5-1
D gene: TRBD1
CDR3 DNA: TGCGCCAGCAGCCCCAGGGGGCGTACGGATGAGCAGTTCTTC
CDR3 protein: CASSPRGRTDEQFF

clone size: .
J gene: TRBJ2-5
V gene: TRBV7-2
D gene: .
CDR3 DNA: TGTGCCGGCAGCAGGACCGTGATCAATGAGCAGTACTTC
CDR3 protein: CAGSRTVINEQYF

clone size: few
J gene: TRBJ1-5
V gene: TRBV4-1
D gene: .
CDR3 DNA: TGCGCCAGCAGCCAATTGGGGGTTCAGCCCCAGCATTTT
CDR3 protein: CASSQLGVQPQHF

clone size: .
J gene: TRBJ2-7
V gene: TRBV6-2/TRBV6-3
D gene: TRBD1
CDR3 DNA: TGTGCCAGCAGTTACGGGACAGGTCTCTCCGAGCAGTACTTC
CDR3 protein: CASSYGTGLSEQYF

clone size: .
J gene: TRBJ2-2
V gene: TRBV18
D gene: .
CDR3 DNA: TGTGCCAGCTCACCACCCGGGACCGGGGAGCTGTTTTTT
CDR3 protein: CASSPPGTGELFF

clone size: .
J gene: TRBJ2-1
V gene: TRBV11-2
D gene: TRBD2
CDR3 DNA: TGTGCCAGTAGTGGGGGGGTAAAGGGTGAGCAGTTCTTC
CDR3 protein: CASSGGVKGEQFF

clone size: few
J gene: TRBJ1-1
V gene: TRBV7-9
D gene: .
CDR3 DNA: TGTGCCAGCAGCTTAGAATTAGAGAGTGAAGCTTTCTTT
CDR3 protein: CASSLELESEAFF

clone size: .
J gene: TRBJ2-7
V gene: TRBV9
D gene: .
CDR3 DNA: TGTGCCAGCAGCCTCGCGGGCATGACCTCCGACGAGCAGTACTTC
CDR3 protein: CASSLAGMTSDEQYF

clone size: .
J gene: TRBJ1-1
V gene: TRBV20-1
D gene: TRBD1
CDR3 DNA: TGCAGTGCTTTCCACCGGGACAGGGGATTCAGGAACACTGAAGCTTTCTTT
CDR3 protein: CSAFHRDRGFRNTEAFF

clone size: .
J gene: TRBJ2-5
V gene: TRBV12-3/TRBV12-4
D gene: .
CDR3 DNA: TGTGCCAGCAGTTTCCCTATTTCGACAGCCGGCAATGAGCAGTACTTC
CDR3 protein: CASSFPISTAGNEQYF

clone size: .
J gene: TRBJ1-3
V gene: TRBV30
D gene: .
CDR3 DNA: TGTGCCTGGAGTGCATCTCGCCTGCGAGGGCAGATCTCTGGAAACACCATATATTTT
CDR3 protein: CAWSASRLRGQISGNTIYF

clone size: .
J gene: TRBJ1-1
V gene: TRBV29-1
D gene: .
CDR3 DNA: TGCAGCGTTGAAATTTTTGGAGGGGACATCCGGACTGAAGCTTTCTTT
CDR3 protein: CSVEIFGGDIRTEAFF

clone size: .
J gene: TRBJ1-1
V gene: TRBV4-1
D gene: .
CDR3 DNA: TGCGCCAGCAGCCAGGACTGGTTTACAGGTTTGAACACTGAAGCTTTCTTT
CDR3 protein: CASSQDWFTGLNTEAFF

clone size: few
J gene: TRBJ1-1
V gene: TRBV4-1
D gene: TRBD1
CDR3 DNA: TGCGCCAGCAGCCAAGATGAGGGGGCGCGGGTGAACACTGAAGCTTTCTTT
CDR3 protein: CASSQDEGARVNTEAFF

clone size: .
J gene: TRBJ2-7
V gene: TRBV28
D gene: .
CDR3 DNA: TGTGCCAGCAGCACGACTAGGCGGCCCCCCTACGAGCAGTACTTC
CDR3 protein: CASSTTRRPPYEQYF